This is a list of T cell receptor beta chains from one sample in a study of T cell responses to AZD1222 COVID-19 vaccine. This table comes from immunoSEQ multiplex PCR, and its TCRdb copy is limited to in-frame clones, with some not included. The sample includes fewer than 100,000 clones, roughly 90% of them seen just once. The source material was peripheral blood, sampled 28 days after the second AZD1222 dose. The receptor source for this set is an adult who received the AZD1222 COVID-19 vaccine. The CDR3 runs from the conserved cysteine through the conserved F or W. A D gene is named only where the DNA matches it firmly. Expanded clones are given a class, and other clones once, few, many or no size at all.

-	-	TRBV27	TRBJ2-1	CASSVMIYNEQFF	TGTGCCAGCAGTGTTATGATCTACAATGAGCAGTTCTTC
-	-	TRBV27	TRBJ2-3	CASSLRHQDTQYF	TGTGCCAGCAGTTTGCGGCACCAAGATACGCAGTATTTT
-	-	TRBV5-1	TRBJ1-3	CASSLQTGSGNTIYF	TGCGCCAGCAGCCTCCAGACAGGCTCTGGAAACACCATATATTTT
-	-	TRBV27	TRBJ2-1	CASSSHRDSGYNEQFF	TGTGCCAGCAGTTCTCACCGGGATTCAGGCTACAATGAGCAGTTCTTC
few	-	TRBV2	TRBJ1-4	CASTVREKLFF	TGTGCCAGCACTGTAAGAGAAAAACTGTTTTTT
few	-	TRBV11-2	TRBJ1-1	CASSLESENTEAFF	TGTGCCAGCAGCTTAGAATCGGAGAACACTGAAGCTTTCTTT
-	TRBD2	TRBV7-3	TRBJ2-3	CASSLRASGRAYTDTQYF	TGTGCCAGCAGCTTGCGGGCTAGCGGGAGGGCCTACACAGATACGCAGTATTTT
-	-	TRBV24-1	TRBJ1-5	CATSDLYSNQPQHF	TGTGCCACCAGTGACCTCTATAGCAATCAGCCCCAGCATTTT
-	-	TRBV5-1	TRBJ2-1	CASSWGSAYNEQFF	TGCGCCAGCAGCTGGGGGAGTGCCTACAATGAGCAGTTCTTC
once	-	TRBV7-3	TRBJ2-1	CASSLWASNEQFF	TGTGCCAGCAGCCTATGGGCGTCCAATGAGCAGTTCTTC
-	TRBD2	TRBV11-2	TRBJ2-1	CASSPTSGAYNEQFF	TGTGCCAGCAGCCCAACTAGCGGAGCCTACAATGAGCAGTTCTTC
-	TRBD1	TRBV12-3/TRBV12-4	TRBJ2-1	CASSIGQGEQFF	TGTGCCAGCAGTATCGGACAGGGAGAGCAGTTCTTC
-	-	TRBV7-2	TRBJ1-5	CASSSAPGSNQPQHF	TGTGCCAGCAGCTCCGCCCCGGGAAGCAATCAGCCCCAGCATTTT
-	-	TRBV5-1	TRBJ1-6	CASSAGSSYNSPLHF	TGCGCCAGCAGCGCAGGGAGCTCCTATAATTCACCCCTCCACTTT
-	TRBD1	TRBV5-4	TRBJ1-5	CASSSGGDRAQPQHF	TGTGCCAGCAGCTCTGGGGGCGACAGGGCTCAGCCCCAGCATTTT
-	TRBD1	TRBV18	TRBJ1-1	CASSPGTGFTEAFF	TGTGCCAGCTCACCCGGGACAGGGTTCACTGAAGCTTTCTTT
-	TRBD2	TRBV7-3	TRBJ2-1	CASSPTLAGGPHEQFF	TGTGCCAGCAGCCCAACACTAGCGGGAGGGCCCCATGAGCAGTTCTTC
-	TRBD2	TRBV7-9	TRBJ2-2	CASSLRVAGGTGELFF	TGTGCCAGCAGCTTAAGGGTAGCGGGGGGCACCGGGGAGCTGTTTTTT
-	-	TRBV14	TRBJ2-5	CASSAHRLEETQYF	TGTGCCAGCAGCGCCCACAGGTTGGAAGAGACCCAGTACTTC
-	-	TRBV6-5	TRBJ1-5	CASSYSILQPQHF	TGTGCCAGCAGTTACTCTATCCTTCAGCCCCAGCATTTT
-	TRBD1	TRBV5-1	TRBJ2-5	CASSLGQPGETQYF	TGCGCCAGCAGCCTGGGACAGCCCGGGGAGACCCAGTACTTC
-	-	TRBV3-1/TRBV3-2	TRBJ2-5	CASSQEATQETQYF	TGTGCCAGCAGCCAAGAAGCGACGCAAGAGACCCAGTACTTC
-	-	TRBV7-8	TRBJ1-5	CASSRVGGIGNQPQHF	TGTGCCAGCAGCCGAGTCGGGGGTATCGGCAATCAGCCCCAGCATTTT
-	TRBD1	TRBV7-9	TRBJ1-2	CASSPRTGLYGYTF	TGTGCCAGCAGCCCACGGACAGGGCTCTATGGCTACACCTTC
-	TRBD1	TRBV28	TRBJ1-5	CASSNRTPLVQGASNQPQHF	TGTGCCAGCAGTAACCGGACGCCGCTGGTACAGGGGGCTAGCAATCAGCCCCAGCATTTT
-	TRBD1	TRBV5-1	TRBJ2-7	CASSPRDRVYEQYF	TGCGCCAGCAGCCCCCGGGACAGGGTGTACGAGCAGTACTTC
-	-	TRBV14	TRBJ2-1	CASSQNRSGGYNEQFF	TGTGCCAGCAGCCAAAACAGGTCTGGGGGTTACAATGAGCAGTTCTTC
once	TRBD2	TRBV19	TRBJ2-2	CASRVAGGPTGELFF	TGTGCCAGTAGGGTAGCGGGAGGGCCTACCGGGGAGCTGTTTTTT
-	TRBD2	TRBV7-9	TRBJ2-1	CASSLVPSGRDNEQFF	TGTGCCAGCAGCTTAGTCCCTAGCGGGAGAGACAATGAGCAGTTCTTC